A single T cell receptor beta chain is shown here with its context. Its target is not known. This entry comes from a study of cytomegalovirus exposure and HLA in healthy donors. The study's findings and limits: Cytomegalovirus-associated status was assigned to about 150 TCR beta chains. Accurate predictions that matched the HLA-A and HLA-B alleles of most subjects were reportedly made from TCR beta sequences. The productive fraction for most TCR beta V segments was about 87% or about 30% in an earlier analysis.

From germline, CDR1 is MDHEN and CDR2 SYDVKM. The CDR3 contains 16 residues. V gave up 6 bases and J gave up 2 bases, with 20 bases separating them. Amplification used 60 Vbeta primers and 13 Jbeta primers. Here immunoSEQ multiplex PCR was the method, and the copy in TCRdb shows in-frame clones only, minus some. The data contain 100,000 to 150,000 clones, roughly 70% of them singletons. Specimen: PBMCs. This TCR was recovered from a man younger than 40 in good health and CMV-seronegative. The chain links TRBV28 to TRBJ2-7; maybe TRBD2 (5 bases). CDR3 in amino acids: CASRSFSRGPPYEQYF. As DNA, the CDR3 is TGTGCCAGCAGATCCTTTAGCCGGGGTCCACCCTACGAGCAGTACTTC.